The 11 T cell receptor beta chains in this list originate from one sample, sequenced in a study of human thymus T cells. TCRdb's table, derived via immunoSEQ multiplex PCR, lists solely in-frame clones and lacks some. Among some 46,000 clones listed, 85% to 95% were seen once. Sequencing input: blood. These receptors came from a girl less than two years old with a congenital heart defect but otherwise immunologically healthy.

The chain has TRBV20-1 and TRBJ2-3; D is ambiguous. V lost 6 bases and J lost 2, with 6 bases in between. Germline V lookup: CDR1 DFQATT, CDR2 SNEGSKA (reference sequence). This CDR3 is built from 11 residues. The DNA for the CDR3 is TGCAGTGCGCCCCACACAGATACGCAGTATTTT. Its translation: CSAPHTDTQYF.

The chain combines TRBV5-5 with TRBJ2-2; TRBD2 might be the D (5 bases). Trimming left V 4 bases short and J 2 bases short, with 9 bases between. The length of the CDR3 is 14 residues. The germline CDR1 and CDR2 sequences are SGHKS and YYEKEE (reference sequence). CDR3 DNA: TGTGCCAGCAGCCCGGGAACCAACACCGGGGAGCTGTTTTTT. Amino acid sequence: CASSPGTNTGELFF.

This CDR3 reads CASSASGNTGELFF. DNA of the CDR3: TGCGCCAGCAGTGCTAGCGGAAACACCGGGGAGCTGTTTTTT. The J gene is TRBJ2-2, the V gene TRBV10-1; 7 bases match TRBD2. Germline trimming cut 4 bases from V and 2 bases from J; bases unmatched to any gene: 1. The V gene's germline CDR1 is WNHNN and CDR2 SYGVQD (reference sequence). The CDR3 consists of 14 residues.

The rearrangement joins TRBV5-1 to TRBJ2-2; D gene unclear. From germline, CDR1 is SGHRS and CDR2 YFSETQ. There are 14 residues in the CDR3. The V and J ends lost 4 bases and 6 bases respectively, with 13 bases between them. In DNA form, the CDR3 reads TGCGCCAGCAGCGGGCTGGGAAACCCCGGGGAGCTGTTTTTT. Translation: CASSGLGNPGELFF.

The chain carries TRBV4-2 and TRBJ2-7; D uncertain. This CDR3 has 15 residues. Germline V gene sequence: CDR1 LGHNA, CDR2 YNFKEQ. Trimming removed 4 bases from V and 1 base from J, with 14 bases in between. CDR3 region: CASSPPNWGSYEQYF. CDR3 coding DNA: TGTGCCAGCAGCCCCCCAAACTGGGGATCCTACGAGCAGTACTTC.

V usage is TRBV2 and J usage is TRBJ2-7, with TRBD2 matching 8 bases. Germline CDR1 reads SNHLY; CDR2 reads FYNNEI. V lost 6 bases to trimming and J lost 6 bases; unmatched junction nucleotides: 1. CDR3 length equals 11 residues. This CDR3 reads CASSGGGEQYF. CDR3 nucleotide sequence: TGTGCCAGCAGCGGGGGGGGCGAGCAGTACTTC.

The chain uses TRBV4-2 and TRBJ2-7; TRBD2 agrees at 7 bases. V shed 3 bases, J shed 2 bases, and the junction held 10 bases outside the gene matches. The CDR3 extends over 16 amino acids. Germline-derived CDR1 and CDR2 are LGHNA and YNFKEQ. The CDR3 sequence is CASSHQSGREAYEQYF. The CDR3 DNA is TGTGCCAGCAGCCATCAATCAGGGAGGGAGGCCTACGAGCAGTACTTC.

The CDR3: CASSVVSAPYNEQFF. DNA for the CDR3: TGTGCCAGCAGCGTAGTTAGCGCCCCATACAATGAGCAGTTCTTC. The J gene is TRBJ2-1, the V gene TRBV9, with D perhaps TRBD2 (5 bases). V dropped 0 bases and J dropped 4 bases, with 11 bases sitting between them. This CDR3 contains 15 residues. Germline CDR1 is SGDLS and CDR2 is YYNGEE.

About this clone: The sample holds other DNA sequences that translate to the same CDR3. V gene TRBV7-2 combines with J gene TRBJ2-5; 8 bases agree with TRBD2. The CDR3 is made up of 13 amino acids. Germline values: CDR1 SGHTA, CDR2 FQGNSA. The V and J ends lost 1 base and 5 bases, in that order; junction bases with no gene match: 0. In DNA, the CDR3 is TGTGCCAGCAGCTTAGAGCGGGGGGAGACCCAGTACTTC. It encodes CASSLERGETQYF.

CDR3 in DNA: TGTGCCATCAGGATCGGACTGGGCACTGGGGCCAACGTCCTGACTTTC. Translation gives CAIRIGLGTGANVLTF. The genes are TRBV10-3 and TRBJ2-6; perhaps TRBD2 as D (5 bases). The ends were cut back, 6 bases at V and 2 bases at J, with 14 bases in the middle. Germline V CDR1 and CDR2: ENHRY, SYGVKD. The CDR3 totals 16 residues.

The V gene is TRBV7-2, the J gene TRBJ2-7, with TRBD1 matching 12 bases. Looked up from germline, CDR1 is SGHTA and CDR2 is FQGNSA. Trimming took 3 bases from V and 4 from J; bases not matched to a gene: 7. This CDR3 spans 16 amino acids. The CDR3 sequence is CASSLAGQGARYEQYF. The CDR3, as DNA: TGTGCCAGCAGCTTGGCGGGACAGGGGGCGCGGTACGAGCAGTACTTC.